This is a list of T cell receptor beta chains from one sample in a study of blood T cell repertoires in COVID-19. Libraries were prepared by immunoSEQ multiplex PCR; TCRdb keeps only in-frame clonotypes and omits some of them. The repertoire holds 50,000 to 55,000 clones, approximately 84% seen once, with 14% in the top ten. What was sequenced was peripheral blood. The receptors originated from a human donor in a cohort sampled during active COVID-19. The CDR3 runs from the conserved cysteine through the conserved F or W. Each record gives: CDR3 length, D gene, V gene, J gene, clone size, CDR3 protein, CDR3 DNA. D genes are given only for firm matches. For some rows the clone size is stated as once, few or many, or as a class when expanded; others skip it.

16	NA	TRBV28	TRBJ2-3	NA	CASGLPISGFTDTQYF	TGTGCCAGCGGATTGCCGATTAGCGGCTTCACAGATACGCAGTATTTT
17	NA	TRBV27	TRBJ2-2	NA	CASARQTPKMNTGELFF	TGTGCCAGCGCACGACAGACCCCGAAAATGAACACCGGGGAGCTGTTTTTT
17	NA	TRBV6-2/TRBV6-3	TRBJ2-5	NA	CASSYSRWGGQEETQYF	TGTGCCAGCAGTTACTCGAGATGGGGGGGGCAAGAAGAGACCCAGTACTTC
13	NA	TRBV5-6	TRBJ1-2	NA	CASSLLQGSGYTF	TGTGCCAGCAGCTTGTTACAGGGCAGCGGCTACACCTTC
14	NA	TRBV6-6	TRBJ2-5	NA	CASSSRQAGETQYF	TGTGCCAGCAGTTCTAGACAGGCGGGAGAGACCCAGTACTTC
15	NA	TRBV6-5	TRBJ1-4	NA	CASSLRGSTNEKLFF	TGTGCCAGCAGTCTTAGGGGTAGCACTAATGAAAAACTGTTTTTT
13	NA	TRBV19	TRBJ2-1	NA	CASSRTGYNEQFF	TGTGCCAGTAGTAGAACAGGTTACAATGAGCAGTTCTTC
13	NA	TRBV12-5	TRBJ1-6	NA	CASGGHNNSPLHF	TGTGCTAGTGGGGGACATAATAATTCACCCCTCCACTTT
13	NA	TRBV6-5	TRBJ1-2	once	CASSYEQGYGYTF	TGTGCCAGCAGTTATGAACAGGGCTATGGCTACACCTTC
18	TRBD2	TRBV2	TRBJ2-5	NA	CASSTSKWGGGEQETQYF	TGTGCCAGCAGTACCAGCAAATGGGGCGGGGGAGAGCAAGAGACCCAGTACTTC
12	NA	TRBV18	TRBJ1-2	NA	CASSPFFDGYTF	TGTGCCAGCTCACCATTTTTCGATGGCTACACCTTC
14	TRBD1	TRBV18	TRBJ2-5	few	CASSRGRNGETQYF	TGTGCCAGCTCAAGGGGGCGGAATGGAGAGACCCAGTACTTC
15	TRBD1	TRBV27	TRBJ2-7	NA	CASSLKRQGFYEQYF	TGTGCCAGCAGTTTAAAAAGACAGGGATTCTACGAGCAGTACTTC
15	NA	TRBV7-8	TRBJ2-1	NA	CASSKGGIRNNEQFF	TGTGCCAGCAGCAAAGGAGGTATACGAAACAATGAGCAGTTCTTC
16	TRBD2	TRBV10-1	TRBJ2-2	NA	CASSETKRGGNGELFF	TGCGCCAGCAGTGAGACAAAGCGGGGGGGTAACGGGGAGCTGTTTTTT